This T cell receptor beta chain appears in the sequencing data of a study of control samples from healthy donors and cancer patients. This table comes from immunoSEQ multiplex PCR, and its TCRdb copy is limited to in-frame clones, with some not included. The sample yields 30,000 to 40,000 clones, roughly 92% seen once. This CDR3 is built from 14 residues. After removal of 4 bases from V and 8 bases from J, the junction contained 7 bases not matched to a gene. Germline CDR1 and CDR2: MNHEY and SVGEGT. V is TRBV6-2 or TRBV6-3 and J is TRBJ2-1, with 8 positions matching TRBD2. Sequenced input: PBMCs. The TCR was taken from a man aged 35-49 years with colorectal cancer. CDR3 nucleotides: TGTGCCAGCAGTTCCGGGGGGGCTAGGGATGAGCAGTTCTTC. Its translation is CASSSGGARDEQFF.